The source of this T cell receptor (beta chain) is a study of blood T cell repertoires in COVID-19. TCRdb keeps only in-frame clones here, not all; method: immunoSEQ multiplex PCR. The table records about 100,000 clones, around 79% of them present only once. This CDR3 has 18 residues. Germline CDR1 and CDR2: SNHLY and FYNNEI. V was pared by 0 bases and J by 3 bases, with 7 bases of the junction left unmatched. Sequencing was carried out using peripheral blood. The chain is built from TRBV2 and TRBJ2-5; TRBD2 aligns across 13 bases. This TCR was sampled from a man between 65 and 85 years old with active or convalescent COVID-19. This CDR3 is CASSEASGTSGTKETQYF. The DNA of the CDR3 is TGTGCCAGCAGTGAAGCCTCCGGGACTAGCGGGACAAAAGAGACCCAGTACTTC. Full variable domain (missing parts from reference TRBV2 and TRBJ2-5): EPEVTQTPSHQVTQMGQEVILRCVPISNHLYFYWYRQILGQKVEFLVSFYNNEISEKSEIFDDQFSVERPDGSNFTLKIRSTKLEDSAMYFCASSEASGTSGTKETQYFGPGTRLLVL.